A single sample is the source of the 26 T cell receptor beta chains below, sequenced in a study of T cells after yellow fever vaccination. TCRdb reprocessed the 5' RACE reads via MiXCR and lists one record per CDR3 protein. Among 250,000 to 400,000 distinct CDR3 sequences listed, around 4.3% were seen once. Sequencing was performed on PBMCs, taken 15 days after the yellow fever booster vaccination. The receptors derive from a man between 18 and 29 years old who received the YFV17D yellow fever vaccine.

The chain uses TRBV6-5 and TRBJ2-5; D may be TRBD2 (5 bases). The V gene lost 8 bases and the J gene lost 2 bases, with 12 bases spanning the gap. This CDR3 has 13 amino acids. Germline lookup yields CDR1 MNHEY and CDR2 SVGAGI. DNA for the CDR3: TGTGCCAGCCGGTCGGGGTGGCAAGAGACCCAGTACTTC. The encoded protein is CASRSGWQETQYF.

This clonotype showed up just a few times. V and J are TRBV7-9 and TRBJ1-2; maybe TRBD1 (5 bases). The CDR3 extends over 14 amino acids. Germline V gene sequence: CDR1 SEHNR, CDR2 FQNEAQ (reference sequence). The germline V and J ends were trimmed by 0 bases and 8 bases, with 13 bases remaining between them. The CDR3 region is CASSLALQGGGYTF. As DNA, the CDR3 is TGTGCCAGCAGCTTAGCGCTCCAGGGAGGGGGCTACACCTTC.

This clonotype was detected many times. The V and J genes are TRBV15 and TRBJ2-5; D is possibly TRBD2 (6 bases). Germline CDR1 and CDR2: LNHNV and YYDKDF (reference sequence). Trimming took off 5 bases at V and 4 bases at J, with 14 bases between the two ends. This CDR3 has 14 residues. Here the CDR3 reads CATSGGGWGETQYF. Here the CDR3 DNA reads TGTGCCACCAGCGGGGGAGGTTGGGGAGAGACCCAGTACTTC.

The table lists this clonotype with a few counts. The rearrangement joins TRBV7-2 to TRBJ2-7, with 10 bases aligning to TRBD2. J was trimmed by 1 base and V by 7 bases; bases with no gene match: 4. The CDR3 covers 14 residues. The V gene's germline CDR1 is SGHTA and CDR2 FQGNSA. The CDR3 region is CASKGLADSYEQYF. The CDR3 bases are TGTGCCAGCAAAGGACTAGCGGATTCCTACGAGCAGTACTTC.

Of note for this clonotype: Just one base apart from a much larger clone, this may be a read error. This chain connects TRBV7-9 to TRBJ2-3; perhaps TRBD2 as D (6 bases). CDR3 length: 14 amino acids. Germline CDR1 is SEHNR and CDR2 is FQNEAQ (reference sequence). Written as DNA, the CDR3 is TGTGCCAGCAGGTTAGCGGCCTTCCTGGATACGCAGTATTTT. It is translated as CASRLAAFLDTQYF.

The chain combines TRBV6-5 with TRBJ2-7, with TRBD2 identical over 10 bases. This CDR3 is built from 17 residues. V was pared by 0 bases and J by 1 base, with 6 bases of the junction left unmatched. Looked up from germline, CDR1 is MNHEY and CDR2 is SVGAGI. The CDR3 DNA reads as TGTGCCAGCAGTTACTCGAGGGCTAGCGGGAGTTCCTACGAGCAGTACTTC. This gives the protein CASSYSRASGSSYEQYF.

This clonotype has just a few counts. V gene TRBV5-1 combines with J gene TRBJ2-5, with D unclear. The germline V gene has CDR1 SGHRS and CDR2 YFSETQ. The ends were cut back, 2 bases at V and 6 bases at J, with 8 bases in the middle. CDR3 length equals 12 residues. Written as DNA, the CDR3 is TGCGCCAGCAGCTTTGGGGATAAGACCCAGTACTTC. Its translation: CASSFGDKTQYF.

This clonotype was seen only a few times. The CDR3 region has the DNA TGTGCCAGCTCACTCACACACAGGGAAGAGACCCAGTACTTC. Its protein is CASSLTHREETQYF. The chain carries TRBV18 and TRBJ2-5; D possibly corresponds to TRBD1 (6 bases). This CDR3 has 14 amino acids. Between the trimmed V and J ends, which lost 4 bases and 3 bases, there was a span of 12 bases. Germline V gene sequence: CDR1 KGHSH, CDR2 LQKENI.

This clonotype appeared a few times. This chain links TRBV5-1 with TRBJ2-3; D is possibly TRBD2 (6 bases). The V gene lost 0 bases and the J gene lost 3 bases, with 8 bases spanning the gap. Per germline, CDR1 SGHRS and CDR2 YFSETQ. The CDR3 has 14 residues. CDR3 loop: CASSLGTTTDTQYF. CDR3 bases: TGCGCCAGCAGCTTGGGGACTACGACAGATACGCAGTATTTT.

This clonotype came up many times. This sequence joins TRBV10-3 and TRBJ1-3; D perhaps matches TRBD1 (6 bases). Deletions cut 7 bases from V and 2 bases from J, with 6 bases between. The CDR3 covers 12 residues. Germline CDR1 reads ENHRY; CDR2 reads SYGVKD. Here the CDR3 reads CAITGAGNTIYF. DNA of the CDR3: TGTGCCATCACAGGGGCTGGAAACACCATATATTTT.

This clonotype was seen repeatedly, ten times or more. J is TRBJ1-1 and V is TRBV18, with D maybe TRBD1 (5 bases). The CDR3 spans 12 residues. V shed 3 bases and J shed 7 bases, with 9 bases lying between them. Germline CDR1 KGHSH, CDR2 LQKENI. This CDR3 is CASSPMTVEAFF. The CDR3 nucleotides read TGTGCCAGCTCACCCATGACAGTTGAAGCTTTCTTT.

The chain carries TRBV4-3 and TRBJ1-1, with D unclear. Trimming pared 0 bases from V and 3 bases from J, leaving 11 bases between. Germline V gives CDR1 LGHNA, CDR2 YSLEER. The CDR3 is 15 residues long. The CDR3 reads CASSQEGRLDTEAFF. The CDR3 DNA reads as TGCGCCAGCAGCCAAGAAGGTCGGTTGGACACTGAAGCTTTCTTT.

This clonotype was seen only a few times. The gene calls are TRBV6-5 and TRBJ2-3; D might be TRBD1 (6 bases). Germline V CDR1 and CDR2: MNHEY, SVGAGI. The V end was cut by 8 bases, the J end by 3 bases, with 15 bases between. There are 14 residues in the CDR3. In DNA, the CDR3 is TGTGCCAGCGCCCGCCAGGGGACAACAGATACGCAGTATTTT. The encoded protein is CASARQGTTDTQYF.

This clonotype has just a few counts. The chain employs TRBV6-4 and TRBJ2-3; a possible D gene is TRBD1 (5 bases). This CDR3 spans 14 amino acids. Trimming shortened V by 0 bases and J by 1 base, and 5 bases separated the two germline ends. The germline V gene has CDR1 MRHNA and CDR2 SNTAGT. The CDR3 DNA follows: TGTGCCAGCAGTGACTCAGGGGGCACAGATACGCAGTATTTT. Encoded protein: CASSDSGGTDTQYF.

This clonotype was found a few times. V usage is TRBV12-3 or TRBV12-4 and J usage is TRBJ1-5; 8 bases fit TRBD1. V was pared by 5 bases and J by 7 bases, with 7 bases of the junction left unmatched. This CDR3 region has 14 residues. As DNA, the CDR3 is TGTGCCAGCAGTGCCGGACAGGGCGGGCAGCCCCAGCATTTT. This gives the protein CASSAGQGGQPQHF.

The table lists this clonotype with many counts. The chain employs TRBV10-2 and TRBJ2-3, with 9 bases identical to TRBD2. This CDR3 is built from 17 residues. Germline V CDR1 and CDR2: WSHSY, SAAADI. Trimming took 7 bases from V and 5 from J; bases not matched to a gene: 16. The CDR3 loop is CASISGGPRVGKDTQYF. CDR3 DNA: TGCGCCAGCATCAGCGGGGGGCCCCGGGTGGGGAAAGATACGCAGTATTTT.

This clonotype was picked up many times. V is TRBV27 and J is TRBJ2-3; D is uncertain. The CDR3 consists of 12 residues. V shed 4 bases and J shed 4 bases, with 6 bases lying between them. CDR1 MNHEY and CDR2 SMNVEV come from the germline V gene (reference sequence). The CDR3 DNA reads TGTGCCAGCAGTTCATATCCAGATACGCAGTATTTT. Encoded protein: CASSSYPDTQYF.

In this sample, this clonotype turned up many times. The V gene is TRBV15, the J gene TRBJ1-1; D not resolved. Germline V gene sequence: CDR1 LNHNV, CDR2 YYDKDF (reference sequence). The CDR3 contains 12 residues. V lost 0 bases to trimming and J lost 7 bases, with 6 bases between them. CDR3 loop: CATSREGSEAFF. CDR3 in DNA: TGTGCCACCAGCAGAGAGGGCAGTGAAGCTTTCTTT.

This clonotype was seen a handful of times. The J gene is TRBJ2-5, the V gene TRBV18; the match to TRBD2 covers 8 bases. The V and J ends lost 6 bases and 4 bases, in that order; junction bases with no gene match: 7. This CDR3 comprises 14 residues. Germline-derived CDR1 and CDR2 are KGHSH and LQKENI. Here the CDR3 reads CASSPTTSGETQYF. CDR3 nucleotide sequence: TGTGCCAGCTCCCCTACCACTAGCGGAGAGACCCAGTACTTC.

This clonotype was recorded at least ten times. This chain uses TRBV15 with TRBJ2-7, with 9 bases lining up with TRBD2. Germline V CDR1 and CDR2: LNHNV, YYDKDF (reference sequence). This CDR3 has 15 amino acids. The J segment lost 2 bases and the V segment lost 1 base, leaving 3 bases of the junction unmatched. The CDR3 loop reads CATSRGSGGTYEQYF. For the CDR3, the DNA is TGTGCCACCAGCAGAGGTAGCGGGGGAACCTACGAGCAGTACTTC.

There are a few counts of this clonotype. The rearrangement joins TRBV9 to TRBJ2-3, with a tentative D call TRBD1 (6 bases). Trimming cost V 4 bases and J 0 bases, with 15 bases left between them. This CDR3 has 16 residues. The germline V gene has CDR1 SGDLS and CDR2 YYNGEE. The CDR3, as DNA: TGTGCCAGCAGCTCCCAAGGGACAATTAGCACAGATACGCAGTATTTT. Translated: CASSSQGTISTDTQYF.

The rearrangement uses TRBV6-2 or TRBV6-3 and TRBJ1-5, with D perhaps TRBD1 (6 bases). The CDR3 is 14 residues long. Deletions cut 4 bases from V and 6 bases from J, with 13 bases between. The germline CDR1 and CDR2 sequences are MNHEY and SVGEGT. CDR3 residues: CASSFQGSVQPQHF. DNA of the CDR3: TGTGCCAGCAGTTTCCAGGGGAGCGTTCAGCCCCAGCATTTT.

The chain has TRBV24-1 and TRBJ1-1, with a possible D match to TRBD1 (5 bases). The ends were cut back, 4 bases at V and 11 bases at J, with 13 bases in the middle. Looked up from germline, CDR1 is KGHDR and CDR2 is SFDVKD. The CDR3 contains 12 residues. The CDR3 loop is CATSETGEQAFF. DNA for the CDR3: TGTGCCACCAGTGAAACAGGCGAACAGGCTTTCTTT.

This clonotype was picked up many times. This rearrangement joins TRBV15 to TRBJ1-1; no clear D gene. Germline lookup yields CDR1 LNHNV and CDR2 YYDKDF (reference sequence). V was shortened by 0 bases and J by 2 bases, with 10 bases between the two germline ends. The CDR3 covers 15 residues. As DNA, the CDR3 is TGTGCCACCAGCAGAGATTTTAAACCAAACACTGAAGCTTTCTTT. Translating it yields CATSRDFKPNTEAFF.

In this sample, this clonotype turned up many times. The V call is TRBV3-1, the J call TRBJ2-5; 9 nucleotides match TRBD2. This CDR3 is 17 amino acids long. The V gene's germline CDR1 is LGHDT and CDR2 YNNKEL (reference sequence). Losses at the gene ends were 0 bases for V and 5 bases for J; bases not matched to a gene: 10. The CDR3 loop is CASSQDVRGGVGETQYF. The DNA for the CDR3 is TGTGCCAGCAGCCAAGATGTGCGGGGGGGAGTCGGGGAGACCCAGTACTTC.

This clonotype was detected ten times or more. The rearrangement joins TRBV28 to TRBJ2-3; 9 bases align to TRBD2. Germline loops: CDR1 MDHEN, CDR2 SYDVKM. V shed 6 bases, J shed 1 base, and the junction held 5 bases outside the gene matches. The CDR3 extends over 15 amino acids. The CDR3 bases are TGTGCCAGCAGCGGCGGGGGGGCCGGCACAGATACGCAGTATTTT. This encodes CASSGGGAGTDTQYF.